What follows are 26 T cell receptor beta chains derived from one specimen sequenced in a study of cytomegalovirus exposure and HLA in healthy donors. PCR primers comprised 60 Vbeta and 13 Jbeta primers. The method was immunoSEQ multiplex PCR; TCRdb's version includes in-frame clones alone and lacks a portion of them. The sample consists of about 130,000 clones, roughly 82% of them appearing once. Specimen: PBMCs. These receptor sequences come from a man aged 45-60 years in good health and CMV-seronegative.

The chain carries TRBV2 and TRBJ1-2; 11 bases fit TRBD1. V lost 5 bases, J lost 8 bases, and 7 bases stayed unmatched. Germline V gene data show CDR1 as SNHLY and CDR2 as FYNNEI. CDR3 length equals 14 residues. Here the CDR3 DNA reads TGTGCCAGCAGTTATGGACAGGGGGCGCGGGGCTACACCTTC. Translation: CASSYGQGARGYTF.

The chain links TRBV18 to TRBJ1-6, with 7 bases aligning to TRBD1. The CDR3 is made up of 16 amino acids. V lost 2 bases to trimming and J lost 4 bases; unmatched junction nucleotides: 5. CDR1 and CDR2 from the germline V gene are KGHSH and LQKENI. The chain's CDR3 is CASSPRDSSYNSPLHF. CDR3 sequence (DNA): TGTGCCAGCTCACCAAGGGACAGTAGTTATAATTCACCCCTCCACTTT.

This chain's CDR3 is CASRVDRAGAEQYF. The CDR3 DNA reads as TGTGCCAGCAGAGTGGACAGGGCGGGAGCCGAGCAGTACTTC. The chain couples TRBV2 to TRBJ2-7; D is perhaps TRBD1 (8 bases). V was pared by 6 bases and J by 6 bases, with 18 bases between. Germline assignment: CDR1 SNHLY and CDR2 FYNNEI. CDR3 length: 14 amino acids. The whole variable domain, filled in from reference TRBV2 and TRBJ2-7, reads EPEVTQTPSHQVTQMGQEVILRCVPISNHLYFYWYRQILGQKVEFLVSFYNNEISEKSEIFDDQFSVERPDGSNFTLKIRSTKLEDSAMYFCASRVDRAGAEQYFGPGTRLTVT.

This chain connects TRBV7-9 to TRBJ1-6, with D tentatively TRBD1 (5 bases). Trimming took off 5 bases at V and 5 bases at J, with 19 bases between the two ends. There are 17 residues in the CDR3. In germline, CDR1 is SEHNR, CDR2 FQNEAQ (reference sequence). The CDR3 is CASSAPRGTGNNSPLHF. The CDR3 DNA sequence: TGTGCCAGCAGCGCCCCCCGGGGGACGGGGAATAATTCACCCCTCCACTTT.

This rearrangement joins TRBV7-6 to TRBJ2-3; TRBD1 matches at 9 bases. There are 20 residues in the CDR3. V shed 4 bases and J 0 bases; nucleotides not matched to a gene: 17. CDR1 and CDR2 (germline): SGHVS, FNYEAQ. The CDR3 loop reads CASSSPRDREKEWSTDTQYF. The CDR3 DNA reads TGTGCCAGCAGCTCCCCCAGGGACAGGGAAAAGGAGTGGAGCACAGATACGCAGTATTTT. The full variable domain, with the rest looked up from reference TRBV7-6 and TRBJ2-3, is GAGVSQSPRYKVTKRGQDVALRCDPISGHVSLYWYRQALGQGPEFLTYFNYEAQQDKSGLPNDRFSAERPEGSISTLTIQRTEQRDSAMYRCASSSPRDREKEWSTDTQYFGPGTRLTVL.

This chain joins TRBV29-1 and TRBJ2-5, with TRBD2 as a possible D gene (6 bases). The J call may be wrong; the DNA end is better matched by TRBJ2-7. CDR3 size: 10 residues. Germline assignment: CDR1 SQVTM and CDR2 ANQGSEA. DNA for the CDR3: TGCAGCGTTGGGGGGGACGAGCAGTACTTC. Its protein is CSVGGDEQYF.

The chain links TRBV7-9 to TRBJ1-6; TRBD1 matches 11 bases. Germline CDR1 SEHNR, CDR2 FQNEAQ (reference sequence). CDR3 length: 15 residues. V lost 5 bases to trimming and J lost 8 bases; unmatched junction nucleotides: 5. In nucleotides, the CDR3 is TGTGCCAGCAGCCCAGGACAGGGGGCATATTCACCCCTCCACTTT. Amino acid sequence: CASSPGQGAYSPLHF. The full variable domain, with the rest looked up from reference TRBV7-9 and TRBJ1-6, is DTGVSQNPRHKITKRGQNVTFRCDPISEHNRLYWYRQTLGQGPEFLTYFQNEAQLEKSRLLSDRFSAERPKGSFSTLEIQRTEQGDSAMYLCASSPGQGAYSPLHFGNGTRLTVT.

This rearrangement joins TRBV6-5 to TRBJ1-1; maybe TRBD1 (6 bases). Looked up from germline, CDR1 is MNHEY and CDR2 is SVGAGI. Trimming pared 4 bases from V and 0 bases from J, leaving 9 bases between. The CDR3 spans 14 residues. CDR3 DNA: TGTGCCAGCAGTTGGGACAACCTGAACACTGAAGCTTTCTTT. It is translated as CASSWDNLNTEAFF.

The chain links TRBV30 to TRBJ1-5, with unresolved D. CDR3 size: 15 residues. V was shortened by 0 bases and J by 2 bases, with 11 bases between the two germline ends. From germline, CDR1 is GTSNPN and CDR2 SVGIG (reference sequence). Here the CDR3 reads CAWSVGGLGNQPQHF. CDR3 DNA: TGTGCCTGGAGTGTTGGAGGGCTGGGCAATCAGCCCCAGCATTTT.

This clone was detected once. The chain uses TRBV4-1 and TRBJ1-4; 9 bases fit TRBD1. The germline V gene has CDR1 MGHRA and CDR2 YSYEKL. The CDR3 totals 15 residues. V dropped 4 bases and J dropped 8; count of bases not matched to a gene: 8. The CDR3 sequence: CASSRRDREGEKLFF. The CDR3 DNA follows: TGCGCCAGCAGCCGCCGGGACAGGGAGGGAGAAAAACTGTTTTTT.

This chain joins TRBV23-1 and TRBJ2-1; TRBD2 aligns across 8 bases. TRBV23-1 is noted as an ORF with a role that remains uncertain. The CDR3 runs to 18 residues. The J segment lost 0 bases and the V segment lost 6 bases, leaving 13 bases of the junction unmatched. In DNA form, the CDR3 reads TGCGCCAGCAGCCCAGATGGGCGGGGGGCAATCTCCTACAATGAGCAGTTCTTC. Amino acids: CASSPDGRGAISYNEQFF.

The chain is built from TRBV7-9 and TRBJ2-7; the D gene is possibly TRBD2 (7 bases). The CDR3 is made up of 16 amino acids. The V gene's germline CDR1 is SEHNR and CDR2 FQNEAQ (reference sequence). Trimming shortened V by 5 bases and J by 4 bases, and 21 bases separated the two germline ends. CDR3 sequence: CASSPRLARQGYEQYF. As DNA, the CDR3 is TGTGCCAGCAGCCCTCGACTAGCCCGGCAGGGGTACGAGCAGTACTTC.

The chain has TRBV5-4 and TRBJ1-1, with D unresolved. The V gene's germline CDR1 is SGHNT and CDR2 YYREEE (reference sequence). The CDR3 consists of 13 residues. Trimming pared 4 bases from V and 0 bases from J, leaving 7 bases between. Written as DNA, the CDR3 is TGTGCCAGCAGCCCTGACATGAACACTGAAGCTTTCTTT. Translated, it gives CASSPDMNTEAFF.

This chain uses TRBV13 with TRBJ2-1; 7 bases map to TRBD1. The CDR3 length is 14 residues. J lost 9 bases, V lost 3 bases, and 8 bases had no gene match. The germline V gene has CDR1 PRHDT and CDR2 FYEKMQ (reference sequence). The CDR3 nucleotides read TGTGCCAGCAGCTTCACGGACAGGCTGGGTGAGCAGTTCTTC. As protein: CASSFTDRLGEQFF.

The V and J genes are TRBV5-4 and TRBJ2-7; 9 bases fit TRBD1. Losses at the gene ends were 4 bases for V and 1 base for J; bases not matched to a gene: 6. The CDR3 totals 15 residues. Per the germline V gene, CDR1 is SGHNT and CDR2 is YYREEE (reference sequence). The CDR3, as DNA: TGTGCCAGCAGCGCCGGGACAGGGAGTTCCTACGAGCAGTACTTC. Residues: CASSAGTGSSYEQYF.

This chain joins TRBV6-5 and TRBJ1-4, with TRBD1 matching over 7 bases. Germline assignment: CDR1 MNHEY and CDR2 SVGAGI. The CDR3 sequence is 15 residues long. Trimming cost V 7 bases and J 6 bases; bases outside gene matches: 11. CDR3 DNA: TGTGCCAGCACCGCAGGGGGTGGTGGTGATGAAAAACTGTTTTTT. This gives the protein CASTAGGGGDEKLFF.

The CDR3 DNA sequence: TGTGCCAGCAGTCCCCGACAGGGTTGGGTCGAGCAGTACTTC. It specifies CASSPRQGWVEQYF. J is TRBJ2-7 and V is TRBV6-1; TRBD1 matches 7 bases. With V trimmed by 5 bases and J by 6 bases, 10 bases remained unmatched. Germline CDR1 MNHNS, CDR2 SASEGT. The CDR3 has 14 amino acids.

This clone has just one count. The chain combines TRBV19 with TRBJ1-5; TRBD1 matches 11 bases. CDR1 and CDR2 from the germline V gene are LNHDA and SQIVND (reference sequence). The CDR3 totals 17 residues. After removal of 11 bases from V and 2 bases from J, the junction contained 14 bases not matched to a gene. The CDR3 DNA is TGTGCCTCTAGGGGGACAGGGGGGCCTCGGGGCAATCAGCCCCAGCATTTT. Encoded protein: CASRGTGGPRGNQPQHF. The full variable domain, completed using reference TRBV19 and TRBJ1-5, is DGGITQSPKYLFRKEGQNVTLSCEQNLNHDAMYWYRQDPGQGLRLIYYSQIVNDFQKGDIAEGYSVSREKKESFPLTVTSAQKNPTAFYLCASRGTGGPRGNQPQHFGDGTRLSIL.

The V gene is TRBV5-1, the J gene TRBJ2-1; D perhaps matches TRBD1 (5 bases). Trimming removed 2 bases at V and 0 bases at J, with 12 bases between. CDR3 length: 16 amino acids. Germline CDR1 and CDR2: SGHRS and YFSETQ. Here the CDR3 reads CASSFLTGSSYNEQFF. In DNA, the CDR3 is TGCGCCAGCAGCTTTCTTACAGGCAGCTCCTACAATGAGCAGTTCTTC. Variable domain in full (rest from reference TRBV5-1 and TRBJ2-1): KAGVTQTPRYLIKTRGQQVTLSCSPISGHRSVSWYQQTPGQGLQFLFEYFSETQRNKGNFPGRFSGRQFSNSRSEMNVSTLELGDSALYLCASSFLTGSSYNEQFFGPGTRLTVL.

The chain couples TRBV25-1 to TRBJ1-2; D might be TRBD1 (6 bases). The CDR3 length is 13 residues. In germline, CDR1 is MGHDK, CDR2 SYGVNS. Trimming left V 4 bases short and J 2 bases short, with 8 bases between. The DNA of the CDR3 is TGTGCCAGCAGTGGAAGGGGGAACTATGGCTACACCTTC. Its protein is CASSGRGNYGYTF.

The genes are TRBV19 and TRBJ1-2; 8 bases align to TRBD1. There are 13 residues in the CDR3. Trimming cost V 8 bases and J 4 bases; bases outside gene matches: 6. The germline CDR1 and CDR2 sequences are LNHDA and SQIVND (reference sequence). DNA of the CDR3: TGTGCCAGTGCTCCAGGGGGCGGCTATGGCTACACCTTC. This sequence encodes CASAPGGGYGYTF. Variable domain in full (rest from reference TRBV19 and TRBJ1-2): DGGITQSPKYLFRKEGQNVTLSCEQNLNHDAMYWYRQDPGQGLRLIYYSQIVNDFQKGDIAEGYSVSREKKESFPLTVTSAQKNPTAFYLCASAPGGGYGYTFGSGTRLTVV.

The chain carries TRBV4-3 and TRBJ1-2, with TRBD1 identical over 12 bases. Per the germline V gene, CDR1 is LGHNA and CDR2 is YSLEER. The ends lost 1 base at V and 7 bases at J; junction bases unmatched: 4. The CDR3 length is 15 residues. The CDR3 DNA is TGCGCCAGCAGCCAAGGGGACAGGGGGCTATTTGGCTACACCTTC. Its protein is CASSQGDRGLFGYTF.

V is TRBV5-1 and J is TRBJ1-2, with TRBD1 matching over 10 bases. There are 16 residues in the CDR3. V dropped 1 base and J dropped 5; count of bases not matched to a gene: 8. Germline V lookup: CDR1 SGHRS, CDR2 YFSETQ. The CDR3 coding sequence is TGCGCCAGCAGCTTGAGCGGTCCGGGACAGGGGTATGGCTACACCTTC. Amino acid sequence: CASSLSGPGQGYGYTF.

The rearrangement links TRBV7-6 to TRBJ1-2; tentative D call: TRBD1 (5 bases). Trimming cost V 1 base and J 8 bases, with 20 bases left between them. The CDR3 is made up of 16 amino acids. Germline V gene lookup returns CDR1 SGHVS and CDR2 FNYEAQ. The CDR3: CASSLGGGGEGRGYTF. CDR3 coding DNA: TGTGCCAGCAGCTTAGGGGGAGGAGGGGAAGGGAGAGGCTACACCTTC.

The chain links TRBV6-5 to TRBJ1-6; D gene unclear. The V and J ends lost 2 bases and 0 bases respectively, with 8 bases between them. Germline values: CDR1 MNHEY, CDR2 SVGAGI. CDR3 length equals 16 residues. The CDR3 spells CASSYRESSYNSPLHF. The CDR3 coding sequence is TGTGCCAGCAGTTACAGGGAGAGCTCCTATAATTCACCCCTCCACTTT.

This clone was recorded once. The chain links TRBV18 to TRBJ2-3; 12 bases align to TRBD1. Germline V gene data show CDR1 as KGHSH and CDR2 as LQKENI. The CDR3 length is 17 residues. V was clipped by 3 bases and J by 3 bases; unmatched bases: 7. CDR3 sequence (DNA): TGTGCCAGCTCACCTCTAGTGGGACAGGGGGCAACAGATACGCAGTATTTT. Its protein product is CASSPLVGQGATDTQYF.